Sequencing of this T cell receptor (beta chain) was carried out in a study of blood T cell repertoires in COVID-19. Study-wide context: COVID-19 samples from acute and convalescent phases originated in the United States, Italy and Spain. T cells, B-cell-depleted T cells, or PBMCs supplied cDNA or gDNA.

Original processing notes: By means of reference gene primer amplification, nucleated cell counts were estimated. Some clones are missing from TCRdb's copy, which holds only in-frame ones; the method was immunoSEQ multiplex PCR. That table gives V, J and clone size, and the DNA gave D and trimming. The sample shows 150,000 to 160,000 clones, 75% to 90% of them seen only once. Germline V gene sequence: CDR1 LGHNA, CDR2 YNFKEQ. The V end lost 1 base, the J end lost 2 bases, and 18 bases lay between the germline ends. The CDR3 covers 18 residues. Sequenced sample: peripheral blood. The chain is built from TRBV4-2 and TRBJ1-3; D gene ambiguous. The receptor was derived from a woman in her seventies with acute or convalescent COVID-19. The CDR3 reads CASSQVSAGSRPGNTIYF. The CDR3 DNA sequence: TGTGCCAGCAGCCAAGTATCCGCAGGCAGCAGACCTGGAAACACCATATATTTT.